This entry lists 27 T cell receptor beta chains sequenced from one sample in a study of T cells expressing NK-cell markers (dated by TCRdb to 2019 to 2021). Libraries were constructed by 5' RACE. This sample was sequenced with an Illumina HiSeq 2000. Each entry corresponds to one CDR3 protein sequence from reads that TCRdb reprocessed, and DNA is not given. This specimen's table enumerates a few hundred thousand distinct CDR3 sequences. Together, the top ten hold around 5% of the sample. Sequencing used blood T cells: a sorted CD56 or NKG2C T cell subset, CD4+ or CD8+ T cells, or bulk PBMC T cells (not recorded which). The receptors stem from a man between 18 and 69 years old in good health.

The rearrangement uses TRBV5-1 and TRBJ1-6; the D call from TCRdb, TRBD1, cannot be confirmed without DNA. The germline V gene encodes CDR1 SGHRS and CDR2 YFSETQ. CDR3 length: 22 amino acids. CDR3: CASSPKGTGTGVHRSYNSPLHF. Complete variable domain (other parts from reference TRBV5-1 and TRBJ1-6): KAGVTQTPRYLIKTRGQQVTLSCSPISGHRSVSWYQQTPGQGLQFLFEYFSETQRNKGNFPGRFSGRQFSNSRSEMNVSTLELGDSALYLCASSPKGTGTGVHRSYNSPLHFGNGTRLTVT.

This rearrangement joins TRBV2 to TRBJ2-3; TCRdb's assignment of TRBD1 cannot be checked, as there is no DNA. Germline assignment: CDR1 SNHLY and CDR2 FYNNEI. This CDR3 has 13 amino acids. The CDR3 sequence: CATGTFSTDTQYF.

The CDR3 region is CASRTQPFNEKLFF. The chain couples TRBV7-2 to TRBJ1-4. Germline V gives CDR1 SGHTA, CDR2 FQGNSA. The CDR3 runs to 14 residues.

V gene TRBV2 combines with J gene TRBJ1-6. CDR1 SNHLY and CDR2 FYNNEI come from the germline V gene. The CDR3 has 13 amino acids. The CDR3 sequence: CASQTEVNSPLHF.

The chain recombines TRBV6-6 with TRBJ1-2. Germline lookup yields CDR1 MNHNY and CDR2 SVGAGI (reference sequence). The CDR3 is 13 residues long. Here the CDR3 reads CASGLRRGGGYTF.

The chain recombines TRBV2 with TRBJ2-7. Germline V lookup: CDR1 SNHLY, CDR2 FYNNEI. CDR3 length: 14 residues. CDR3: CASSIGLGSYEQYF.

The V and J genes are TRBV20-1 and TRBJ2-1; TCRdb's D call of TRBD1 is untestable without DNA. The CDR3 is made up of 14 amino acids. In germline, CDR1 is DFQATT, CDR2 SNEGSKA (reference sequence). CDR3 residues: CSASPPQGKDEQFF.

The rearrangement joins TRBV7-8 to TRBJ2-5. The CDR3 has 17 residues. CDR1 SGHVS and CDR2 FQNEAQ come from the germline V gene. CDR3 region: CASSLIRASRYQETQYF.

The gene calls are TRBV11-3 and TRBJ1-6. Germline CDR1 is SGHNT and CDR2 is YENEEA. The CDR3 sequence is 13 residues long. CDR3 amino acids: CASRGSPNSPLHF.

CDR3 residues: CASSLVWGGQEETQYF. The rearrangement links TRBV5-1 to TRBJ2-5; TCRdb returns TRBD1, unconfirmable since there is no DNA. Germline V gene lookup returns CDR1 SGHRS and CDR2 YFSETQ. The CDR3 is 16 amino acids.

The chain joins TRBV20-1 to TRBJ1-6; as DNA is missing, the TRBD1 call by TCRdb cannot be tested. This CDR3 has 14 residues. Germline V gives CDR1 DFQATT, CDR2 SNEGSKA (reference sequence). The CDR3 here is CSARIGGANSPLHF.

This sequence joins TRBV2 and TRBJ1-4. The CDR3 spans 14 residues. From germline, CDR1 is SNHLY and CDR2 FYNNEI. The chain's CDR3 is CASTGRLTNEKLFF. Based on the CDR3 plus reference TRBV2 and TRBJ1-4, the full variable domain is EPEVTQTPSHQVTQMGQEVILRCVPISNHLYFYWYRQILGQKVEFLVSFYNNEISEKSEIFDDQFSVERPDGSNFTLKIRSTKLEDSAMYFCASTGRLTNEKLFFGSGTQLSVL.

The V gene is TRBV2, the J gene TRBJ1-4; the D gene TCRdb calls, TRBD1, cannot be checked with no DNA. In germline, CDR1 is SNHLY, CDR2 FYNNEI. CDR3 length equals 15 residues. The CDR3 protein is CAGRTQGTVREQLFF. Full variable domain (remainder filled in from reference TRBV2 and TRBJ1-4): EPEVTQTPSHQVTQMGQEVILRCVPISNHLYFYWYRQILGQKVEFLVSFYNNEISEKSEIFDDQFSVERPDGSNFTLKIRSTKLEDSAMYFCAGRTQGTVREQLFFGSGTQLSVL.

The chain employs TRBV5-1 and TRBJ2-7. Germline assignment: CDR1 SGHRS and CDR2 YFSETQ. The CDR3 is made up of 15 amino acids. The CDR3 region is CASSLGISSSYEQYF.

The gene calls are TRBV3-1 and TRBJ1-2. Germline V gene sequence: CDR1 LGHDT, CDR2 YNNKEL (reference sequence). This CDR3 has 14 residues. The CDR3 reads CASSHKGSSGGYTF. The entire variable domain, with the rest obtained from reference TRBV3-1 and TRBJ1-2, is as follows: DTAVSQTPKYLVTQMGNDKSIKCEQNLGHDTMYWYKQDSKKFLKIMFSYNNKELIINETVPNRFSPKSPDKAHLNLHINSLELGDSAVYFCASSHKGSSGGYTFGSGTRLTVV.

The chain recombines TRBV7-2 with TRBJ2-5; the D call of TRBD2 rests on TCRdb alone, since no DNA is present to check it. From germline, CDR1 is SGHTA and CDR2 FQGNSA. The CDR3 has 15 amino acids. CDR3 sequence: CASSLLGTAPETQYF.

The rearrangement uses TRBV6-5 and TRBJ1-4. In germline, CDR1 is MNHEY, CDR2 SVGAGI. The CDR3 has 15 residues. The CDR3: CASSYSSRRREKLFF.

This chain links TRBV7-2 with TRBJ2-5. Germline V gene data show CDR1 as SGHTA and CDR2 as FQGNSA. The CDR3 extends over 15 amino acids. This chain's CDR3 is CASSFLDNRGETQYF.

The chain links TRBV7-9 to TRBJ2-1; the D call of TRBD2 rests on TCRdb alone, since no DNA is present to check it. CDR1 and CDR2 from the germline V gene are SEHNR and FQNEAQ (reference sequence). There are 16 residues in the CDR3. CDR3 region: CASSSRGGGSYNEQFF.

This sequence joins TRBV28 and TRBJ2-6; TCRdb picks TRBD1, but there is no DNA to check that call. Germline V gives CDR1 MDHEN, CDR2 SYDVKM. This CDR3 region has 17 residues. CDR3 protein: CASFSGTGGSGANVLTF. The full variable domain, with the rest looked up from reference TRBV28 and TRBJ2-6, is DVKVTQSSRYLVKRTGEKVFLECVQDMDHENMFWYRQDPGLGLRLIYFSYDVKMKEKGDIPEGYSVSREKKERFSLILESASTNQTSMYLCASFSGTGGSGANVLTFGAGSRLTVL.

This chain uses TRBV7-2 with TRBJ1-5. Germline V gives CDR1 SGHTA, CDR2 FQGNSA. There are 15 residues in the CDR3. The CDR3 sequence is CASSLSDYSNQPQHF. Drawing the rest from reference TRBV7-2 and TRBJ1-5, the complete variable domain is GAGVSQSPSNKVTEKGKDVELRCDPISGHTALYWYRQSLGQGLEFLIYFQGNSAPDKSGLPSDRFSAERTGGSVSTLTIQRTQQEDSAVYLCASSLSDYSNQPQHFGDGTRLSIL.

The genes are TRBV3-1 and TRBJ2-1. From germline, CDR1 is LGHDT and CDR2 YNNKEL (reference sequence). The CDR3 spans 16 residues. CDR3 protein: CASSQELALLYNEQFF.

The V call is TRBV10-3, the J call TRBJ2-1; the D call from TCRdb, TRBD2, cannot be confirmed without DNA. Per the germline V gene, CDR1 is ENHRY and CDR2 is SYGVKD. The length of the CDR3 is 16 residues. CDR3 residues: CAISDRTSLSYNEQFF.

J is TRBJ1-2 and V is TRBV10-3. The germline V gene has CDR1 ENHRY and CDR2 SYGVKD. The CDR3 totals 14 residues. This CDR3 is CAISAESFLYGYTF.

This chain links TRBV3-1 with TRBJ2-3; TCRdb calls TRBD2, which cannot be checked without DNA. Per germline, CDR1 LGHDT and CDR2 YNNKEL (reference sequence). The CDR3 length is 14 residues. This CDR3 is CASSQLSGVDTQYF.

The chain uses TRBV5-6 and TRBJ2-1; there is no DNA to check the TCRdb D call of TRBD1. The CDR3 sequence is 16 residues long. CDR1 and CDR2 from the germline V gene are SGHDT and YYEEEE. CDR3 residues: CASSPRRQGAVNEQFF.

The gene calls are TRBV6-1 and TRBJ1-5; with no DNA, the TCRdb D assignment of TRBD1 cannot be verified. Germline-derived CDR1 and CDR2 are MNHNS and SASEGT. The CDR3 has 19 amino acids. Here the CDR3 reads CASSAPPRTGTRSNQPQHF.